The source of this T cell receptor beta chain is a study of T cells in localized non-small cell lung cancer. Data came from immunoSEQ multiplex PCR; TCRdb stores just in-frame clones and leaves some out. The table has 55,000 to 75,000 clones, roughly 90% seen once. Findings of the study overall: Higher blood T cell density went with longer overall survival. Since sequencing was restricted to only one region of the tumor, intratumor heterogeneity remains a possibility. The study found T cell clonality highest in uninvolved adjacent lung, above tumor. Median about 56 top-100 tumor clones were shared with paired adjacent lung.

Remarks on this clone: Antigen unknown.

J lost 7 bases, V lost 5 bases, and 12 bases had no gene match. The germline gives CDR1 SGHRS, CDR2 YFSETQ. This CDR3 has 15 amino acids. This clonotype was sampled from an older male donor with stage III squamous cell lung carcinoma. This chain connects TRBV5-1 to TRBJ2-7, with 10 bases lining up with TRBD1. Material: peripheral blood, obtained before any cancer treatment. The DNA for the CDR3 is TGCGCCAGCAGACCTACCCGGGACAGGGGTGGAGAGCAGTACTTC. It yields the protein CASRPTRDRGGEQYF.